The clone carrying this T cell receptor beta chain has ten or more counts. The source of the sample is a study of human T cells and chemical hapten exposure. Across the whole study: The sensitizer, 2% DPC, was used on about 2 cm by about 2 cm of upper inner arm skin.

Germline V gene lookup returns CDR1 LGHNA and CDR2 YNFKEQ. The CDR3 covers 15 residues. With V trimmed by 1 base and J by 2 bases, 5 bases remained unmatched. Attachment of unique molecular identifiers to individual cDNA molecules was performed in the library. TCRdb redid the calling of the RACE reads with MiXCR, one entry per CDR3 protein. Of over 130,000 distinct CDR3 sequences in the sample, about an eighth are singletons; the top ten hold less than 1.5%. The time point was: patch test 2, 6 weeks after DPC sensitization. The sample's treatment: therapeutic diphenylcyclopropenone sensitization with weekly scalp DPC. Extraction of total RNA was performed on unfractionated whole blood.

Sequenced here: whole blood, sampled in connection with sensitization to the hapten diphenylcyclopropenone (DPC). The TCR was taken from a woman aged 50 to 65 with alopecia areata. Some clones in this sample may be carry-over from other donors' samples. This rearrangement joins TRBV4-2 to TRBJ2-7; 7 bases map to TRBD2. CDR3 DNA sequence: TGTGCCAGCAGCCAAGGAGCGGGAATTGCCTACGAGCAGTACTTC. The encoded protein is CASSQGAGIAYEQYF.